This T cell receptor beta chain derives from a study of molecular identifiers for immune sequencing clone quantification. Sorting recovered naive CD8 T cells on a CD8+CD4-CCR7+CD45RA+ profile. This clonotype was picked up many times. This CDR3 has 12 residues. With 9 bases clipped from V and 1 base from J, the junction kept 2 bases outside the gene matches. Germline V gives CDR1 SNHLY, CDR2 FYNNEI. TCRdb re-called the PCR reads with MiXCR, one entry per CDR3 protein. The sample includes around 480,000 distinct CDR3 sequences, around 23% of them seen just once. The receptor comes from a human donor in good health. Some libraries in this study had Jurkat cell RNA spiked in. Sequencing was done on a sample of naive CD8+ T cells from blood, with Jurkat cell RNA spiked in. The sample's subset: FACS-sorted CD8+CD4-CCR7+CD45RA+ naive T cells. The chain couples TRBV2 to TRBJ1-1; TRBD1 matches at 7 bases. The CDR3 is CARGQQNTEAFF. CDR3 DNA sequence: TGTGCCAGGGGACAGCAGAACACTGAAGCTTTCTTT.